Detailed here is one T cell receptor beta chain. Measured with immunoSEQ multiplex PCR; TCRdb has only the in-frame clones, and not every one. The sample consists of millions of clones, roughly 91% of them appearing once. These data are taken from a study of shared clonotypes between healthy human individuals. Across the whole study: Per-donor plates numbered three CD4 naive, three CD4 memory, two CD8 naive and one CD8 memory.

There are 14 residues in the CDR3. Germline CDR1 is MGHDK and CDR2 is SYGVNS. With 5 bases clipped from V and 5 bases from J, the junction kept 3 bases outside the gene matches. Naive CD8 isolation took CD45RO-negative cells positively selected for CCR7 and excluded terminally differentiated effector memory CD45RA+ cells. Sequencing input: naive CD8+ T cells from PBMCs. The chain couples TRBV25-1 to TRBJ1-4; TRBD1 matches at 9 bases. The receptor was derived from a man between 18 and 29 years old in good health. Some clones in this sample may be carry-over from other donors' samples. The CDR3 protein is CASSRTGANEKLFF. In DNA, the CDR3 is TGTGCCAGCAGTAGGACAGGGGCCAATGAAAAACTGTTTTTT. Using reference TRBV25-1 and TRBJ1-4 for the parts outside the CDR3, the full variable domain is EADIYQTPRYLVIGTGKKITLECSQTMGHDKMYWYQQDPGMELHLIHYSYGVNSTEKGDLSSESTVSRIRTEHFPLTLESARPSHTSQYLCASSRTGANEKLFFGSGTQLSVL.